Listed here are 28 T cell receptor beta chains from one sample, sequenced in a study of T cell responses to AZD1222 COVID-19 vaccine. The protocol was immunoSEQ multiplex PCR, while the TCRdb copy is restricted to in-frame clones and leaves out a portion. Here the sample spans about 120,000 clones, about 89% being singletons. The sequences come from peripheral blood, collected on day 0 of AZD1222 vaccination. These receptors were obtained from an adult in good health.

V and J are TRBV6-1 and TRBJ2-1; tentatively, D is TRBD2 (5 bases). Germline loops: CDR1 MNHNS, CDR2 SASEGT. Trimming stripped 5 bases from V and 7 bases from J, with 12 bases between. The CDR3 runs to 13 residues. CDR3: CASSPGSFNEQFF. DNA of the CDR3: TGTGCCAGCAGTCCGGGGAGTTTTAATGAGCAGTTCTTC.

V usage is TRBV7-9 and J usage is TRBJ2-5; no firm D call. Germline loops: CDR1 SEHNR, CDR2 FQNEAQ (reference sequence). The length of the CDR3 is 14 residues. V was shortened by 2 bases and J by 5 bases, with 12 bases between the two germline ends. CDR3 nucleotide sequence: TGTGCCAGCAGCTTAATACTTGTCAAGGAGACCCAGTACTTC. Protein product: CASSLILVKETQYF.

The chain links TRBV27 to TRBJ1-5, with a tentative D call TRBD1 (5 bases). V lost 5 bases, J lost 2 bases, and 10 bases lay in between. The CDR3 totals 14 residues. Germline assignment: CDR1 MNHEY and CDR2 SMNVEV (reference sequence). For the CDR3, the DNA is TGTGCCAGCAGTGTTATAGGGGGCAATCAGCCCCAGCATTTT. Amino acids: CASSVIGGNQPQHF.

This clone has just a few counts. V and J are TRBV28 and TRBJ1-2, with 8 bases lining up with TRBD1. The CDR3 covers 16 residues. Germline assignment: CDR1 MDHEN and CDR2 SYDVKM. The V gene end was trimmed by 6 bases and the J gene end by 4 bases; junction bases not matched to a gene: 13. In DNA, the CDR3 is TGTGCCAGCAGCCTCGGGACAGGAGTTCTCGGCTATGGCTACACCTTC. This codes for CASSLGTGVLGYGYTF.

The chain joins TRBV25-1 to TRBJ1-4; weak D call: TRBD1 (6 bases). Germline CDR1 MGHDK, CDR2 SYGVNS. Trimming pared 3 bases from V and 7 bases from J, leaving 12 bases between. The CDR3 spans 14 residues. The CDR3 DNA follows: TGTGCCAGCAGTGATACAGGGTTCGGTGAAAAACTGTTTTTT. Residues: CASSDTGFGEKLFF.

This clone appeared a single time. The chain is built from TRBV6-2 or TRBV6-3 and TRBJ1-1, with 7 bases that match TRBD1. The CDR3 loop spans 16 amino acids. Losses at the gene ends were 5 bases for V and 2 bases for J; bases not matched to a gene: 11. Germline V gives CDR1 MNHEY, CDR2 SVGEGT. Written as DNA, the CDR3 is TGTGCCAGCAGTACCACTACCGGGACAGCCAACACTGAAGCTTTCTTT. Translated, it gives CASSTTTGTANTEAFF.

The V and J genes are TRBV9 and TRBJ2-2; TRBD1 is a possible D gene (6 bases). The CDR3 length is 15 residues. V dropped 0 bases and J dropped 7 bases, with 13 bases sitting between them. CDR1 SGDLS and CDR2 YYNGEE come from the germline V gene. Here the CDR3 reads CASSVAGRGGGELFF. The CDR3 DNA reads as TGTGCCAGCAGCGTAGCTGGCAGGGGTGGCGGGGAGCTGTTTTTT.

V gene TRBV14 combines with J gene TRBJ1-1; 8 bases agree with TRBD1. In germline, CDR1 is SGHDN, CDR2 FVKESK. V shed 3 bases, J shed 6 bases, and the junction held 6 bases outside the gene matches. The length of the CDR3 is 14 residues. The CDR3: CASSQATGAAEAFF. As DNA, the CDR3 is TGTGCCAGCAGCCAGGCGACAGGGGCCGCTGAAGCTTTCTTT. Variable domain in full (rest from reference TRBV14 and TRBJ1-1): EAGVTQFPSHSVIEKGQTVTLRCDPISGHDNLYWYRRVMGKEIKFLLHFVKESKQDESGMPNNRFLAERTGGTYSTLKVQPAELEDSGVYFCASSQATGAAEAFFGQGTRLTVV.

With respect to this clone: Different DNA sequences within this sample yield the same CDR3. V is TRBV9 and J is TRBJ2-2; D gene unclear. The CDR3 is 15 amino acids. V dropped 0 bases and J dropped 1 base, with 7 bases sitting between them. Germline CDR1 SGDLS, CDR2 YYNGEE. CDR3 nucleotide sequence: TGTGCCAGCAGCGTAGGAACACAGAACACCGGGGAGCTGTTTTTT. Translation gives CASSVGTQNTGELFF.

This clone was seen a single time. V gene TRBV19 combines with J gene TRBJ1-4; the D gene is possibly TRBD1 (5 bases). V was shortened by 6 bases and J by 2 bases, with 10 bases between the two germline ends. The CDR3 is 14 amino acids. Germline CDR1 and CDR2: LNHDA and SQIVND (reference sequence). In nucleotides, the CDR3 is TGTGCCAGTAGGCAGGGCGGTACTAATGAAAAACTGTTTTTT. Protein: CASRQGGTNEKLFF.

The chain combines TRBV6-5 with TRBJ1-1; D may be TRBD1 (6 bases). Per the germline V gene, CDR1 is MNHEY and CDR2 is SVGAGI. Trimming removed 6 bases at V and 1 base at J, with 9 bases between. The CDR3 consists of 13 residues. CDR3 amino acids: CASSDRTNTEAFF. The CDR3 nucleotides read TGTGCCAGCAGCGACAGGACGAACACTGAAGCTTTCTTT.

Written as DNA, the CDR3 is TGTGCCAGCAGCTTAAGAGCTTCCGAGGGCTACGAGCAGTACTTC. Amino acid sequence: CASSLRASEGYEQYF. The gene calls are TRBV7-3 and TRBJ2-7; perhaps TRBD2 as D (5 bases). Germline CDR1 SGHTA, CDR2 FQGTGA. There are 15 residues in the CDR3. V lost 1 base, J lost 3 bases, and 13 bases lay in between.

The chain combines TRBV5-1 with TRBJ2-7, with TRBD1 matching 9 bases. V dropped 0 bases and J dropped 2; count of bases not matched to a gene: 3. This CDR3 contains 15 residues. CDR1 SGHRS and CDR2 YFSETQ come from the germline V gene. The CDR3 DNA reads as TGCGCCAGCAGCTTGGATGACAGGGGGACCTACGAGCAGTACTTC. Its protein product is CASSLDDRGTYEQYF. The variable domain in full, with the rest retrieved from reference TRBV5-1 and TRBJ2-7, is KAGVTQTPRYLIKTRGQQVTLSCSPISGHRSVSWYQQTPGQGLQFLFEYFSETQRNKGNFPGRFSGRQFSNSRSEMNVSTLELGDSALYLCASSLDDRGTYEQYFGPGTRLTVT.

V usage is TRBV12-3 or TRBV12-4 and J usage is TRBJ1-3; the D is unclear. Trimming removed 7 bases from V and 0 bases from J, with 7 bases in between. The CDR3 consists of 13 residues. The CDR3 DNA reads as TGTGCCAGCACCCCGGGCTCTGGAAACACCATATATTTT. This codes for CASTPGSGNTIYF.

The rearrangement joins TRBV24-1 to TRBJ2-1, with 9 bases that match TRBD1. The CDR3 runs 16 residues. In germline, CDR1 is KGHDR, CDR2 SFDVKD. Losses at the gene ends were 6 bases for V and 4 bases for J; bases not matched to a gene: 9. The CDR3, as DNA: TGTGCCACCAGTATTCCGGGACAGGGAACTTACAATGAGCAGTTCTTC. Encoded protein: CATSIPGQGTYNEQFF.

The chain combines TRBV30 with TRBJ1-6; 7 bases fit TRBD1. This CDR3 region has 16 residues. J lost 0 bases, V lost 5 bases, and 7 bases had no gene match. Germline V gives CDR1 GTSNPN, CDR2 SVGIG (reference sequence). The CDR3 coding sequence is TGTGCCTGGCGCAGGGGGTCGGGCTCCTATAATTCACCCCTCCACTTT. Residues: CAWRRGSGSYNSPLHF. Drawing the rest from reference TRBV30 and TRBJ1-6, the complete variable domain is SQTIHQWPATLVQPVGSPLSLECTVEGTSNPNLYWYRQAAGRGLQLLFYSVGIGQISSEVPQNLSASRPQDRQFILSSKKLLLSDSGFYLCAWRRGSGSYNSPLHFGNGTRLTVT.

The chain has TRBV30 and TRBJ1-2, with TRBD1 as a possible D gene (5 bases). CDR1 and CDR2 from the germline V gene are GTSNPN and SVGIG (reference sequence). This CDR3 has 15 residues. V lost 2 bases and J lost 4, with 17 bases in between. Here the CDR3 reads CAWSYPVGRAYGYTF. As DNA, the CDR3 is TGTGCCTGGAGTTACCCCGTGGGGCGCGCCTATGGCTACACCTTC.

The rearrangement uses TRBV5-6 and TRBJ1-2; TRBD1 is a possible D gene (5 bases). The CDR3 extends over 17 amino acids. Between the trimmed V and J ends, which lost 1 base and 6 bases, there was a span of 22 bases. CDR1 is SGHDT, CDR2 YYEEEE, per germline. The CDR3 DNA reads TGTGCCAGCAGCTTGCGGAGTGGACATTCGCGGGGGGATGGCTACACCTTC. This encodes CASSLRSGHSRGDGYTF.

This chain links TRBV5-5 with TRBJ2-1; D possibly matches TRBD1 or TRBD2 (5 bases each). CDR1 and CDR2 from the germline V gene are SGHKS and YYEKEE (reference sequence). V lost 4 bases and J 6 bases, leaving 8 bases between the germline ends. This CDR3 spans 12 amino acids. This chain's CDR3 is CASSGGFNEQFF. The CDR3 DNA is TGTGCCAGCAGCGGGGGTTTCAATGAGCAGTTCTTC.

This chain connects TRBV6-5 to TRBJ2-3; possibly TRBD2 for D (6 bases). This CDR3 has 15 amino acids. Germline CDR1 and CDR2: MNHEY and SVGAGI. The V end lost 5 bases, the J end lost 0 bases, and 12 bases lay between the germline ends. CDR3 residues: CASSPLGGSTDTQYF. In DNA form, the CDR3 reads TGTGCCAGCAGTCCTCTAGGAGGGAGCACAGATACGCAGTATTTT.

The chain recombines TRBV27 with TRBJ1-6; D perhaps matches TRBD1 (6 bases). CDR3 length: 15 residues. Germline V gene sequence: CDR1 MNHEY, CDR2 SMNVEV (reference sequence). V lost 2 bases and J 5 bases, leaving 10 bases between the germline ends. In DNA form, the CDR3 reads TGTGCCAGCAGTTTAAGAGGGGACAATAATTCACCCCTCCACTTT. It specifies CASSLRGDNNSPLHF.

V gene TRBV5-6 combines with J gene TRBJ2-7, with TRBD2 identical over 13 bases. CDR3 length: 14 amino acids. Germline CDR1 is SGHDT and CDR2 is YYEEEE. The V segment lost 1 base and the J segment 9 bases; nucleotides outside the gene matches: 4. The DNA of the CDR3 is TGTGCCAGCAGCTTGACTAGCGGGGGGGCCCTGCAGTACTTC. It specifies CASSLTSGGALQYF.

The sample holds a few counts of this clone. V is TRBV6-1 and J is TRBJ1-4; weak D call: TRBD1 (5 bases). CDR3 length: 16 amino acids. Trimming stripped 4 bases from V and 0 bases from J, with 12 bases between. The germline V gene encodes CDR1 MNHNS and CDR2 SASEGT. The DNA of the CDR3 is TGTGCCAGCAGTGTACATGGGGCTGCAACTAATGAAAAACTGTTTTTT. Amino acid sequence: CASSVHGAATNEKLFF.

V usage is TRBV24-1 and J usage is TRBJ1-2; a possible D gene is TRBD1 (5 bases). Trimming took 5 bases from V and 2 from J, leaving 8 bases between them. The length of the CDR3 is 13 residues. The germline CDR1 and CDR2 sequences are KGHDR and SFDVKD. CDR3 loop: CATSVGGNYGYTF. The CDR3 coding sequence is TGTGCCACCAGTGTTGGGGGAAACTATGGCTACACCTTC.

This sequence joins TRBV5-4 and TRBJ2-3; D gene unclear. Germline V CDR1 and CDR2: SGHNT, YYREEE (reference sequence). The V gene lost 0 bases and the J gene lost 0 bases, with 8 bases spanning the gap. The length of the CDR3 is 15 residues. The CDR3 DNA reads TGTGCCAGCAGCTTGGACCCGACTAGCACAGATACGCAGTATTTT. This translates into CASSLDPTSTDTQYF.

The genes are TRBV5-6 and TRBJ1-5; 8 nucleotides line up with TRBD1. This CDR3 has 17 amino acids. With V trimmed by 4 bases and J by 1 base, 10 bases remained unmatched. Germline V gene data show CDR1 as SGHDT and CDR2 as YYEEEE. CDR3 sequence (DNA): TGTGCCAGCAGCCATACAGGGGGACCGTTGAGCAATCAGCCCCAGCATTTT. As protein: CASSHTGGPLSNQPQHF. Filled out from reference TRBV5-6 and TRBJ1-5, the complete variable domain reads DAGVTQSPTHLIKTRGQQVTLRCSPKSGHDTVSWYQQALGQGPQFIFQYYEEEERQRGNFPDRFSGHQFPNYSSELNVNALLLGDSALYLCASSHTGGPLSNQPQHFGDGTRLSIL.

This chain joins TRBV27 and TRBJ1-4; D ambiguous. The V gene lost 5 bases and the J gene lost 5 bases, with 15 bases spanning the gap. Germline CDR1 and CDR2: MNHEY and SMNVEV (reference sequence). The CDR3 totals 15 residues. The CDR3 here is CASSPVRVANEKLFF. The CDR3 region has the DNA TGTGCCAGCAGTCCCGTGCGAGTAGCGAATGAAAAACTGTTTTTT.

The rearrangement joins TRBV7-3 to TRBJ1-1; 8 positions agree with TRBD1. The CDR3 is 15 amino acids. In germline, CDR1 is SGHTA, CDR2 FQGTGA. Trimming cost V 5 bases and J 5 bases; bases outside gene matches: 10. CDR3 nucleotides: TGTGCCAGCAGCGAGACAGGGGACCTAGCAACTGAAGCTTTCTTT. Translation gives CASSETGDLATEAFF. Drawing the rest from reference TRBV7-3 and TRBJ1-1, the complete variable domain is GAGVSQTPSNKVTEKGKYVELRCDPISGHTALYWYRQSLGQGPEFLIYFQGTGAADDSGLPNDRFFAVRPEGSVSTLKIQRTERGDSAVYLCASSETGDLATEAFFGQGTRLTVV.